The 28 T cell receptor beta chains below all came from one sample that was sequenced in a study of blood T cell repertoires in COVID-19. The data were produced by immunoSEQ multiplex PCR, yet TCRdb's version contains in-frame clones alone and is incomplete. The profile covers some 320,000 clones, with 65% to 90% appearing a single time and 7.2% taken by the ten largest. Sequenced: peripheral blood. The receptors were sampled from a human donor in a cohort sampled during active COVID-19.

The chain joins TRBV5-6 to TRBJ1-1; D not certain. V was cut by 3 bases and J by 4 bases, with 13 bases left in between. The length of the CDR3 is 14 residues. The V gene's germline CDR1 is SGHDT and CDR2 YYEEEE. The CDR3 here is CASSYGEPGTEAFF. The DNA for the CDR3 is TGTGCCAGCAGCTACGGGGAGCCGGGCACTGAAGCTTTCTTT.

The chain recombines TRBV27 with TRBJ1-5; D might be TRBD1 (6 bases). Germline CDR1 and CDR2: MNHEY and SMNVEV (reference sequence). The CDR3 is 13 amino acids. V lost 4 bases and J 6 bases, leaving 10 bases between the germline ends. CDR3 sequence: CASSSIQGQPQHF. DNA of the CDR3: TGTGCCAGCAGTTCGATACAGGGTCAGCCCCAGCATTTT.

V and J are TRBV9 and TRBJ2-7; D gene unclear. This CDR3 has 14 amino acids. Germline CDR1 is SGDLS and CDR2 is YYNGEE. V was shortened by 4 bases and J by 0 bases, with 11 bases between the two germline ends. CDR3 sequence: CASSLDTSSYEQYF. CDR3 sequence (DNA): TGTGCCAGCAGCCTCGACACCAGCTCCTACGAGCAGTACTTC.

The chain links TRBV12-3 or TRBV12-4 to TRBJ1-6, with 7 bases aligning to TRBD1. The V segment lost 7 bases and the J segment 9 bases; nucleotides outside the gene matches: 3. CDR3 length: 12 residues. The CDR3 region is CASKRQGSPLHF. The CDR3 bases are TGTGCCAGCAAAAGACAGGGTTCACCCCTCCACTTT.

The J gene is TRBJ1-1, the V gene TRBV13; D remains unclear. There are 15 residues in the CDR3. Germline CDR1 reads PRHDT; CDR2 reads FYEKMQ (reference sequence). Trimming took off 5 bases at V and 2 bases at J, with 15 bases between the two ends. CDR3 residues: CASSPLSRLNTEAFF. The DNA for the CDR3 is TGTGCCAGCAGCCCCCTAAGCAGGTTAAACACTGAAGCTTTCTTT.

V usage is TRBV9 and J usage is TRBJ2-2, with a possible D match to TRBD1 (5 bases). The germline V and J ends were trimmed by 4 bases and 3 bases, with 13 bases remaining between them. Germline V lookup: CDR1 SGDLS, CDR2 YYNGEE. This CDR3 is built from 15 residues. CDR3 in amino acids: CASSPGRGDTGELFF. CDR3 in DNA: TGTGCCAGCAGCCCAGGAAGGGGTGACACCGGGGAGCTGTTTTTT. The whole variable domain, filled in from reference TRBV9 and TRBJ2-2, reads DSGVTQTPKHLITATGQRVTLRCSPRSGDLSVYWYQQSLDQGLQFLIQYYNGEERAKGNILERFSAQQFPDLHSELNLSSLELGDSALYFCASSPGRGDTGELFFGEGSRLTVL.

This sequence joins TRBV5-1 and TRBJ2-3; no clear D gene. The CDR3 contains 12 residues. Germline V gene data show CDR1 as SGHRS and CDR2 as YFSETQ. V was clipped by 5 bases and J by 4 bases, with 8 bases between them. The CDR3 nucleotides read TGCGCCAGCAGATCTGAGGCAGATACGCAGTATTTT. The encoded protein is CASRSEADTQYF.

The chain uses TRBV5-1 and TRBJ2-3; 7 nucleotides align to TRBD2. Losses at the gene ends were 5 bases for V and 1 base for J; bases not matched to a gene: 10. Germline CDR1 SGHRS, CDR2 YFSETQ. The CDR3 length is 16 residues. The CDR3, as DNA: TGCGCCAGCAGGGACGACCTAGCGGTTGGCACAGATACGCAGTATTTT. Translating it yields CASRDDLAVGTDTQYF.

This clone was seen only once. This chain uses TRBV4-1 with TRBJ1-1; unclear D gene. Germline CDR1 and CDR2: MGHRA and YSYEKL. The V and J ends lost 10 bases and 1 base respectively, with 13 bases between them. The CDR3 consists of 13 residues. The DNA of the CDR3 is TGCGCCACCCTAGAGACGGGGAACACTGAAGCTTTCTTT. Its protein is CATLETGNTEAFF.

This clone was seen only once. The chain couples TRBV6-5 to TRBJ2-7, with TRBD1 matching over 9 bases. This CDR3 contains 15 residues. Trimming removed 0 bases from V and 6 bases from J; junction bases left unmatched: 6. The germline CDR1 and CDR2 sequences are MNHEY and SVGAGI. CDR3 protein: CASSYSPGTGSEQYF. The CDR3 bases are TGTGCCAGCAGTTACTCCCCCGGGACAGGGTCCGAGCAGTACTTC.

This CDR3 is CASSQESGELFF. The CDR3 bases are TGTGCCAGCAGCCAAGAGTCGGGGGAGCTGTTTTTT. The genes are TRBV3-1 (or the pseudogene TRBV3-2) and TRBJ2-2; D remains unclear. V lost 0 bases, J lost 8 bases, and 4 bases lay in between. Per the germline V gene, CDR1 is LGHDT and CDR2 is YNNKEL (reference sequence). The CDR3 is 12 amino acids.

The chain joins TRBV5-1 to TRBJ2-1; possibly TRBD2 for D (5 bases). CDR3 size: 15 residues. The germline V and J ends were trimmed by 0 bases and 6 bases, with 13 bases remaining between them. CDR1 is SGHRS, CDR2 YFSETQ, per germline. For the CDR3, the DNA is TGCGCCAGCAGCTTGGAGGTCTTTGGGAGCAATGAGCAGTTCTTC. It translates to CASSLEVFGSNEQFF.

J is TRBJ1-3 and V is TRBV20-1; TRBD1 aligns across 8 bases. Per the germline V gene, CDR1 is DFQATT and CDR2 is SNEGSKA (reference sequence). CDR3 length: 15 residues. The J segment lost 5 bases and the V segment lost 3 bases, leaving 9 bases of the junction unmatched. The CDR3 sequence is CSASGSGGVRNTIYF. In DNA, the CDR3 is TGCAGTGCTAGTGGTTCAGGGGGCGTTAGAAACACCATATATTTT.

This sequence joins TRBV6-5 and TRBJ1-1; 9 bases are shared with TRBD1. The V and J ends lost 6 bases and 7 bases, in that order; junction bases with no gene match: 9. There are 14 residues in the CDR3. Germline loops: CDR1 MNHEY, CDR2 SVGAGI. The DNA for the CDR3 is TGTGCCAGCAGGGGGACAGGGCGGGGTTTTGAAGCTTTCTTT. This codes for CASRGTGRGFEAFF.

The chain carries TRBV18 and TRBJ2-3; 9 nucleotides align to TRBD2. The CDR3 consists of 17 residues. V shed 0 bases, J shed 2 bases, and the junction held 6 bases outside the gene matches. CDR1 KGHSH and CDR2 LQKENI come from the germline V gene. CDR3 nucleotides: TGTGCCAGCTCACCACCGAAGCGGGGGGCCCACACAGATACGCAGTATTTT. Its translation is CASSPPKRGAHTDTQYF.

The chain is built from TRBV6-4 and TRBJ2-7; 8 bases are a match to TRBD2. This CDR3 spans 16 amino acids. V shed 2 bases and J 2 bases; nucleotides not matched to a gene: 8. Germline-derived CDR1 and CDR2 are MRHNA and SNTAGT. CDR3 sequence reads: CASSDAPGAGAYEQYF. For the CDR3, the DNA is TGTGCCAGCAGTGACGCCCCGGGAGCGGGGGCCTACGAGCAGTACTTC.

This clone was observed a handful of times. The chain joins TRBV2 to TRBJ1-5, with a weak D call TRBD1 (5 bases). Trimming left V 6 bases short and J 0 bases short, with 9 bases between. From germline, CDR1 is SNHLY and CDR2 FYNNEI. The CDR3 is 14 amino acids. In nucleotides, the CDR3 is TGTGCCAGCAGGCAGGGCGATAGCAATCAGCCCCAGCATTTT. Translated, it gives CASRQGDSNQPQHF.

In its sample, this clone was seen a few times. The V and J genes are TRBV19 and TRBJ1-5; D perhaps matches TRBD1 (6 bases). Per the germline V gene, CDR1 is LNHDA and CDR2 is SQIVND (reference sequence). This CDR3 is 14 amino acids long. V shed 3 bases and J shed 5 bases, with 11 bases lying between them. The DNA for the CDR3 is TGTGCCAGTAGTATCAGGGGCTTCGATCAGCCCCAGCATTTT. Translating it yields CASSIRGFDQPQHF.

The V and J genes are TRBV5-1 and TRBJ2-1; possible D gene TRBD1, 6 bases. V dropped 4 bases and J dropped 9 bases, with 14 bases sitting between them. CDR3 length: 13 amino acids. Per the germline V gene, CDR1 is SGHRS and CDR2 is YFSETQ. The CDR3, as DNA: TGCGCCAGCAGCCGACAGGATGGGGGTGAGCAGTTCTTC. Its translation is CASSRQDGGEQFF.

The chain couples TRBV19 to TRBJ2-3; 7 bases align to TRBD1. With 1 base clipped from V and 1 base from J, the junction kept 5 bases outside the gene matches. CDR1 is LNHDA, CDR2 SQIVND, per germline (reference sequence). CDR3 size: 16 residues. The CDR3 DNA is TGTGCCAGTAGTATAGGGTCCGGACAGGGCACAGATACGCAGTATTTT. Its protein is CASSIGSGQGTDTQYF.

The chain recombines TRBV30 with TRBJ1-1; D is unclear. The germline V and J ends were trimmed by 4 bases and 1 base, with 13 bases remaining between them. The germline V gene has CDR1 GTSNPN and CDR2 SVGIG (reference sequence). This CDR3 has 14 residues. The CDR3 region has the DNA TGTGCCTGGAAGCACTCCTCAGGGAACACTGAAGCTTTCTTT. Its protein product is CAWKHSSGNTEAFF.

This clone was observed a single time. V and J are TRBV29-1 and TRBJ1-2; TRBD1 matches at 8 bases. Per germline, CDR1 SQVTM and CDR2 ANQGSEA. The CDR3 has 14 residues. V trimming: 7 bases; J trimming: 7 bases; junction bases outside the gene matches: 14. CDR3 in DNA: TGCAGCGCTCCGTCAAGGACAGGGATCGGTGGCTACACCTTC. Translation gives CSAPSRTGIGGYTF.

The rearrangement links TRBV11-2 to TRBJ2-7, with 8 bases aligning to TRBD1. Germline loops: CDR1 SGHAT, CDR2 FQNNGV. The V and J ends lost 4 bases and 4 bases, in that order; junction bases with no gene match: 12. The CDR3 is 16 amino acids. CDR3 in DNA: TGTGCCAGCAGCTCTGCCCTGGACAGGGTTGGGTACGAGCAGTACTTC. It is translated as CASSSALDRVGYEQYF.

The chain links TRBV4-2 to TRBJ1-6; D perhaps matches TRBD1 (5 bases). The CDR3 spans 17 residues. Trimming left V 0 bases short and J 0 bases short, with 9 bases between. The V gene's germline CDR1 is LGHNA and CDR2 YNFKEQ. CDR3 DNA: TGTGCCAGCAGCCAAGAGGGGGGGGGCTCCTATAATTCACCCCTCCACTTT. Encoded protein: CASSQEGGGSYNSPLHF.

CDR3 sequence (DNA): TGTGCCAGCTCTTCCCCCTTGTCCGGCTACACCTTC. It encodes CASSSPLSGYTF. The chain is built from TRBV2 and TRBJ1-2; D is ambiguous. The CDR3 consists of 12 residues. The V end lost 8 bases, the J end lost 8 bases, and 15 bases lay between the germline ends. Germline assignment: CDR1 SNHLY and CDR2 FYNNEI.

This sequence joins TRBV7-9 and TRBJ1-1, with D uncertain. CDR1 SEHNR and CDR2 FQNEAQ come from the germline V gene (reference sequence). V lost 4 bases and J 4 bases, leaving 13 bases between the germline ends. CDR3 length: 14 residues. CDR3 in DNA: TGTGCCAGCAGCTCCCTTAACGGGAGCACTGAAGCTTTCTTT. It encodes CASSSLNGSTEAFF.

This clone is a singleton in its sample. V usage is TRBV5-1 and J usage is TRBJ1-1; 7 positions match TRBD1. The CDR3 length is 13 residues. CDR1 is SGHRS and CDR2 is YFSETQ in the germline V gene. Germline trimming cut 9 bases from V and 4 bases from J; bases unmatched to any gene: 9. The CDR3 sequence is CATNRGEGTEAFF. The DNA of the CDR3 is TGCGCCACTAACAGGGGCGAAGGCACTGAAGCTTTCTTT.

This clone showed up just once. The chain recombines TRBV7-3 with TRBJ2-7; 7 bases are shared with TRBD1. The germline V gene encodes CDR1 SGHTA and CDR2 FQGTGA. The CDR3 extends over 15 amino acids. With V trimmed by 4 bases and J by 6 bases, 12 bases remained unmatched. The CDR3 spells CASSSKTGMVSEQYF. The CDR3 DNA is TGTGCCAGCAGCTCTAAGACAGGGATGGTGTCCGAGCAGTACTTC.